This T cell receptor beta chain appears in the sequencing data of a study of T cell changes during pregnancy in multiple sclerosis. CDR1 and CDR2 from the germline V gene are MNHEY and SVGAGI. The CDR3 is 16 amino acids. Deletions cut 0 bases from V and 0 bases from J, with 9 bases between. TCRdb's copy holds only in-frame clones and misses some; the assay was immunoSEQ multiplex PCR. The sample holds about 59,000 clones, approximately 90% seen once. A single count supports this clone. This TCR derives from a female donor with multiple sclerosis, enrolled in a pregnancy study. The chain employs TRBV6-5 and TRBJ2-1; D remains unclear. The material was peripheral blood, obtained in the second trimester of pregnancy. The CDR3 coding sequence is TGTGCCAGCAGTTACTCGACTCCAAACTCCTACAATGAGCAGTTCTTC. It translates to CASSYSTPNSYNEQFF.